These 20 T cell receptor beta chains were all obtained from the same sample, sequenced in a study of low-dose radiotherapy and immunotherapy resistance in tumors. TRAV- and TRBV-specific primers were used for first-strand cDNA, which covered alpha and beta chains. Amplification, which lasted about 20 PCR cycles, used a constant-region primer and V-primer adapter to amplify TCRs. TCRdb itself ran the reads through MiXCR, one entry per CDR3 protein. The sample lists about 100,000 distinct CDR3 sequences; around 20% were seen once. Time point in this sample: after trial treatment. As to treatment: LDRT plus nivolumab, ipilimumab, low-dose cyclophosphamide and aspirin (RACIN trial). This specimen consisted of PBMCs, obtained after low-dose radiotherapy plus immunotherapy. Receptors originate from a male donor with prostate cancer.

The sample holds many counts of this clonotype. This chain joins TRBV11-2 and TRBJ2-5; 10 bases line up with TRBD1. Germline V CDR1 and CDR2: SGHAT, FQNNGV. J lost 5 bases, V lost 4 bases, and 10 bases had no gene match. The length of the CDR3 is 16 residues. CDR3 sequence reads: CASSSRDRGYGETQYF. CDR3 in DNA: TGTGCCAGCAGCTCAAGGGACAGGGGATACGGGGAGACCCAGTACTTC.

The chain uses TRBV30 and TRBJ1-5, with unresolved D. Germline CDR1 and CDR2: GTSNPN and SVGIG (reference sequence). The CDR3 has 15 amino acids. V was clipped by 2 bases and J by 0 bases, with 11 bases between them. Here the CDR3 DNA reads TGTGCCTGGAGTTTATGGTCAGATAGCAATCAGCCCCAGCATTTT. It codes for CAWSLWSDSNQPQHF.

The chain is built from TRBV5-1 and TRBJ2-1; the match to TRBD1 covers 7 bases. Per germline, CDR1 SGHRS and CDR2 YFSETQ. The CDR3 totals 14 residues. V lost 4 bases and J lost 4; bases outside the gene matches: 5. The CDR3 DNA reads TGCGCCAGCAGCGCTGGGACAGTATACAATGAGCAGTTCTTC. This translates into CASSAGTVYNEQFF.

Only a few counts were recorded for this clonotype. A clone one base away is much larger, so this may be a read error. This rearrangement joins TRBV7-6 to TRBJ1-4, with 8 bases identical to TRBD1. This CDR3 comprises 15 residues. Germline CDR1 is SGHVS and CDR2 is FNYEAQ. The CDR3 sequence is CASSPVDREEEKLYF. As DNA, the CDR3 is TGTGCCAGCAGCCCCGTGGACAGGGAGGAAGAAAAACTGTATTTT.

This clonotype has at least ten counts. The chain links TRBV10-3 to TRBJ2-4; no clear D gene. This CDR3 region has 14 residues. Germline loops: CDR1 ENHRY, CDR2 SYGVKD. V shed 3 bases and J shed 4 bases, with 10 bases lying between them. The CDR3 here is CAISDYGPKNIQYF. CDR3 DNA: TGTGCCATCAGTGATTACGGGCCTAAAAACATTCAGTACTTC.

This clonotype was counted only a few times. The chain uses TRBV5-1 and TRBJ2-3, with 10 bases fitting TRBD2. Per the germline V gene, CDR1 is SGHRS and CDR2 is YFSETQ. Trimming took 4 bases from V and 2 from J; bases not matched to a gene: 7. This CDR3 contains 16 residues. The CDR3 DNA reads as TGCGCCAGCAGCATTGAACTAGCGGGGCTCACAGATACGCAGTATTTT. The encoded protein is CASSIELAGLTDTQYF.

The sample holds many counts of this clonotype. V and J are TRBV12-3 or TRBV12-4 and TRBJ1-2; D not certain. There are 12 residues in the CDR3. The V end lost 5 bases, the J end lost 0 bases, and 4 bases lay between the germline ends. The DNA for the CDR3 is TGTGCCAGCAGTACCTCTAACTATGGCTACACCTTC. Encoded protein: CASSTSNYGYTF.

This clonotype appeared a few times. This sequence joins TRBV12-3 or TRBV12-4 and TRBJ2-2; TRBD2 agrees at 8 bases. The CDR3 totals 15 residues. V shed 6 bases and J 6 bases; nucleotides not matched to a gene: 9. For the CDR3, the DNA is TGTGCCAGCAGCTACCCGGGACTAGTCTCCGGGGAGCTGTTTTTT. This codes for CASSYPGLVSGELFF.

This clonotype was counted many times. The chain combines TRBV2 with TRBJ1-1; TRBD1 might be the D (6 bases). CDR1 is SNHLY and CDR2 is FYNNEI in the germline V gene. Trimming took off 6 bases at V and 0 bases at J, with 14 bases between the two ends. The CDR3 has 15 amino acids. The CDR3 is CASSTDRTMNTEAFF. DNA for the CDR3: TGTGCCAGCAGCACTGACAGGACTATGAACACTGAAGCTTTCTTT.

This clonotype was counted many times. The chain carries TRBV20-1 and TRBJ2-2; TRBD2 matches at 12 bases. The CDR3 has 16 residues. Germline assignment: CDR1 DFQATT and CDR2 SNEGSKA (reference sequence). V lost 1 base and J lost 5; bases outside the gene matches: 5. The DNA for the CDR3 is TGCAGTGCTAGAGTGTCCCTAGCGGGGGGGACCGGGGAGCTGTTTTTT. This gives the protein CSARVSLAGGTGELFF.

This clonotype was picked up many times. This chain connects TRBV11-2 to TRBJ1-2, with 9 bases matching TRBD1. The germline CDR1 and CDR2 sequences are SGHAT and FQNNGV. The CDR3 length is 21 residues. Trimming cost V 5 bases and J 0 bases; bases outside gene matches: 22. The CDR3 DNA is TGTGCCAGCAGCCGCATCCGGAACTTGAACAGGGGGCGATCGACTAACTATGGCTACACCTTC. This gives the protein CASSRIRNLNRGRSTNYGYTF.

The table lists this clonotype with many counts. This rearrangement joins TRBV29-1 to TRBJ2-5, with D unresolved. V lost 3 bases, J lost 4 bases, and 9 bases lay in between. The CDR3 length is 12 residues. Per germline, CDR1 SQVTM and CDR2 ANQGSEA. CDR3 sequence: CSVDANRETQYF. The CDR3 region has the DNA TGCAGCGTTGATGCCAACCGAGAGACCCAGTACTTC.

This clonotype has at least ten counts. The V call is TRBV5-4, the J call TRBJ2-7; D possibly corresponds to TRBD1 (7 bases). Germline values: CDR1 SGHNT, CDR2 YYREEE (reference sequence). The CDR3 consists of 16 residues. V lost 5 bases to trimming and J lost 1 base, with 19 bases between them. The CDR3 spells CASSRRRDSGSYEQYF. The DNA of the CDR3 is TGTGCCAGCAGTCGTAGGAGGGACAGTGGTTCCTACGAGCAGTACTTC. Using reference TRBV5-4 and TRBJ2-7 for the parts outside the CDR3, the full variable domain is ETGVTQSPTHLIKTRGQQVTLRCSSQSGHNTVSWYQQALGQGPQFIFQYYREEENGRGNFPPRFSGLQFPNYSSELNVNALELDDSALYLCASSRRRDSGSYEQYFGPGTRLTVT.

This clonotype was seen repeatedly, ten times or more. CDR3 loop: CASSVAGGRGTDTQYF. The CDR3 nucleotides read TGTGCCAGCAGCGTAGCTGGGGGGCGAGGCACAGATACGCAGTATTTT. This chain uses TRBV9 with TRBJ2-3; either TRBD1 or TRBD2 may fit D (6 bases each). V was pared by 0 bases and J by 1 base, with 12 bases between. The CDR3 has 16 amino acids. The V gene's germline CDR1 is SGDLS and CDR2 YYNGEE.

This clonotype occurred many times. The chain employs TRBV6-2 or TRBV6-3 and TRBJ2-3, with D perhaps being TRBD1 or TRBD2 (5 bases each). CDR3 length: 14 residues. Germline loops: CDR1 MNHEY, CDR2 SVGEGT. Trimming pared 10 bases from V and 2 bases from J, leaving 16 bases between. The CDR3 sequence: CATGTGSYTDTQYF. The CDR3 nucleotides are TGTGCCACGGGGACCGGTTCATACACAGATACGCAGTATTTT.

This clonotype was seen many times. The rearrangement uses TRBV11-2 and TRBJ1-6; 8 bases agree with TRBD1. Trimming at V came to 2 bases and at J to 1 base, leaving 4 bases not matched to a gene. The CDR3 totals 17 residues. Germline loops: CDR1 SGHAT, CDR2 FQNNGV. The CDR3 reads CASSLFDRGSYNSPLHF. In DNA form, the CDR3 reads TGTGCCAGCAGCTTATTCGACAGGGGATCCTATAATTCACCCCTCCACTTT.

V usage is TRBV5-1 and J usage is TRBJ2-2; TRBD2 is a possible D gene (6 bases). From germline, CDR1 is SGHRS and CDR2 YFSETQ. This CDR3 is 16 amino acids long. The germline V and J ends were trimmed by 3 bases and 3 bases, with 15 bases remaining between them. CDR3 protein: CASSSPRRADTGELFF. CDR3 nucleotides: TGCGCCAGCAGCTCCCCCCGGAGGGCAGACACCGGGGAGCTGTTTTTT.

This clonotype appeared a few times. This chain joins TRBV12-5 and TRBJ2-3, with TRBD2 matching 13 bases. The CDR3 has 16 residues. V shed 3 bases and J 4 bases; nucleotides not matched to a gene: 4. Germline CDR1 reads LGHNT; CDR2 reads FRNRAP. The DNA of the CDR3 is TGTGCTAGTGGTTTCCCGACTAGCGGGGGGTCAGATACGCAGTATTTT. Its protein is CASGFPTSGGSDTQYF.

This clonotype was observed a handful of times. A read error is the likely source, as a far larger clone sits one nucleotide away. The chain combines TRBV5-1 with TRBJ2-1; 9 bases agree with TRBD1. The V gene end was trimmed by 4 bases and the J gene end by 10 bases; junction bases not matched to a gene: 9. From germline, CDR1 is SGHRS and CDR2 YFSETQ. The CDR3 totals 14 residues. Written as DNA, the CDR3 is TGCGCCAGCAGCCTGAGACAGGGGGACTACGAGCAGTTCTTC. Its protein product is CASSLRQGDYEQFF.

As concerns this clonotype: This likely reflects a read error, since a far larger clone is one base away. CDR3 DNA sequence: TGTGCCAGCCAGAGGGGTAGGGAAGAGGCAGTCAAAAACATTCAGTACTTC. It specifies CASQRGREEAVKNIQYF. The chain links TRBV6-2 or TRBV6-3 to TRBJ2-4, with D perhaps being TRBD1 or TRBD2 (5 bases each). V lost 8 bases and J 3 bases, leaving 23 bases between the germline ends. CDR3 length equals 17 residues. From germline, CDR1 is MNHEY and CDR2 SVGEGT.